Below are 27 T cell receptor beta chains sequenced from a single sample in a study of Graves' ophthalmopathy and Graves' hyperthyroidism. Amplification of the TCR beta CDR3 regions used RNA transcripts (as template). HTBI-primed first-round RT-PCR preceded second-round multiplex PCR. MiXCR, run by TCRdb on the multiplex PCR reads, gives a single entry per CDR3 protein. The data show around 1,000,000 distinct CDR3 sequences, less than 45% seen once. The material sequenced was peripheral blood or thyroid tissue (not recorded which). The receptors derive from an adult man with Graves' hyperthyroidism.

About this clonotype itself: At one boundary the junction diverges from the germline segment, which might be a read error. The chain combines TRBV2 with TRBJ2-5, with D perhaps matching TRBD1 (5 bases). This CDR3 spans 14 amino acids. Germline loops: CDR1 SNHLY, CDR2 FYNNEI. CDR3 sequence: CASSYGGARETQNF. The CDR3 DNA sequence: TGTGCCAGCAGTTACGGTGGGGCCAGAGAGACCCAGAACTTC.

The chain has TRBV27 and TRBJ2-7; D remains unclear. Trimming removed 5 bases at V and 2 bases at J, with 10 bases between. Germline-derived CDR1 and CDR2 are MNHEY and SMNVEV (reference sequence). This CDR3 comprises 13 residues. The CDR3 bases are TGTGCCAGCAGTCCGGACGTCGCCTACGAGCAGTACTTC. This gives the protein CASSPDVAYEQYF.

This rearrangement joins TRBV19 to TRBJ1-5; D remains unclear. Trimming took off 2 bases at V and 10 bases at J, with 15 bases between the two ends. The CDR3 is 14 amino acids. Germline loops: CDR1 LNHDA, CDR2 SQIVND (reference sequence). The CDR3 is CASSIYFQKEPQHF. The DNA for the CDR3 is TGTGCCAGTAGTATATATTTTCAAAAAGAACCCCAGCATTTT. Complete variable domain (other parts from reference TRBV19 and TRBJ1-5): DGGITQSPKYLFRKEGQNVTLSCEQNLNHDAMYWYRQDPGQGLRLIYYSQIVNDFQKGDIAEGYSVSREKKESFPLTVTSAQKNPTAFYLCASSIYFQKEPQHFGDGTRLSIL.

About this clonotype: The conserved closing phenylalanine or tryptophan is absent in this CDR3, likely reflecting a read error. No DNA is shown, since the ends of the CDR3 on it are uncertain; the CDR3 is the one TCRdb lists. The J gene is TRBJ1-1, the V gene TRBV5-1. Germline V lookup: CDR1 SGHRS, CDR2 YFSETQ. The CDR3 spans 10 amino acids, including both terminal residues. The CDR3 sequence is CASNRLGRVL.

Only one count was recorded for this clonotype. This chain connects TRBV10-3 to TRBJ2-7, with TRBD1 identical over 7 bases. Germline V gene lookup returns CDR1 ENHRY and CDR2 SYGVKD. J gave up 3 bases and V 5 bases, and 10 bases lay outside the gene matches. CDR3 length: 15 amino acids. CDR3 sequence (DNA): TGTGCCATCAGTACACAGGGGTCAAACCTCTACGAGCAGTACTTC. As protein: CAISTQGSNLYEQYF.

This clonotype was counted a few times. V usage is TRBV28 and J usage is TRBJ1-4; possible D gene TRBD1, 5 bases. V was trimmed by 6 bases and J by 4 bases, leaving 12 bases between them. The CDR3 contains 14 residues. Germline CDR1 MDHEN, CDR2 SYDVKM. The CDR3 protein is CASSEVGRNEKLFF. The CDR3 nucleotides read TGTGCCAGCAGCGAGGTGGGACGTAATGAAAAACTGTTTTTT.

The sample holds many counts of this clonotype. V and J are TRBV7-6 and TRBJ2-5, with D perhaps being TRBD1 or TRBD2 (5 bases each). The germline V and J ends were trimmed by 5 bases and 1 base, with 23 bases remaining between them. Per germline, CDR1 SGHVS and CDR2 FNYEAQ. This CDR3 comprises 18 residues. CDR3 DNA sequence: TGTGCCAGCAGCGCGCACCCGCCAGAGGGGCGGACCCAAGAGACCCAGTACTTC. Its protein product is CASSAHPPEGRTQETQYF.

Ten or more counts support this clonotype. This rearrangement joins TRBV7-9 to TRBJ2-5, with TRBD2 matching 12 bases. This CDR3 contains 15 residues. V shed 5 bases, J shed 4 bases, and the junction held 5 bases outside the gene matches. In germline, CDR1 is SEHNR, CDR2 FQNEAQ (reference sequence). The CDR3 DNA reads TGTGCCAGCAGCCGCGCGGGACTAGCGGGAGAGACCCAGTACTTC. Its translation is CASSRAGLAGETQYF.

This clonotype was observed many times. This chain uses TRBV19 with TRBJ1-5; the D is unclear. Per the germline V gene, CDR1 is LNHDA and CDR2 is SQIVND (reference sequence). Trimming stripped 6 bases from V and 4 bases from J, with 13 bases between. This CDR3 is 14 amino acids long. The CDR3 spells CASSTIGPNQPQHF. DNA for the CDR3: TGTGCCAGTAGCACGATAGGGCCAAATCAGCCCCAGCATTTT.

This clonotype was recorded a few times. The rearrangement uses TRBV12-3 or TRBV12-4 and TRBJ1-5; 8 bases line up with TRBD1. CDR3 length: 15 residues. After removal of 2 bases from V and 5 bases from J, the junction contained 5 bases not matched to a gene. Here the CDR3 DNA reads TGTGCCAGCAGTTTATCGTGGACAGGGCATCAGCCCCAGCATTTT. Translation: CASSLSWTGHQPQHF.

The rearrangement joins TRBV7-2 to TRBJ2-1; 10 nucleotides match TRBD2. The length of the CDR3 is 14 residues. J lost 7 bases, V lost 6 bases, and 6 bases had no gene match. Germline CDR1 SGHTA, CDR2 FQGNSA. The chain's CDR3 is CASRPTSGPNEQFF. The CDR3 bases are TGTGCCAGCAGACCGACTAGCGGGCCAAATGAGCAGTTCTTC.

This clonotype was seen many times. The chain is built from TRBV2 and TRBJ1-5, with D possibly being TRBD1 (6 bases). Deletions cut 3 bases from V and 11 bases from J, with 20 bases between. Germline V gene sequence: CDR1 SNHLY, CDR2 FYNNEI. This CDR3 contains 15 residues. The CDR3 region is CASSEMTGVDLTQHF. DNA of the CDR3: TGTGCCAGCAGTGAGATGACAGGTGTGGATCTAACCCAGCATTTT.

There are a few counts of this clonotype. The chain carries TRBV20-1 and TRBJ1-3, with D uncertain. Germline V CDR1 and CDR2: DFQATT, SNEGSKA (reference sequence). The CDR3 has 14 residues. V lost 3 bases and J 2 bases, leaving 11 bases between the germline ends. The chain's CDR3 is CSASPRAAGNTIYF. The CDR3, as DNA: TGCAGTGCTAGTCCGAGGGCCGCTGGAAACACCATATATTTT.

The genes are TRBV7-2 and TRBJ1-5; 7 nucleotides line up with TRBD1. Per the germline V gene, CDR1 is SGHTA and CDR2 is FQGNSA. V shed 6 bases and J 5 bases; nucleotides not matched to a gene: 7. The CDR3 covers 14 residues. The CDR3 sequence is CASRSGTVHQPQHF. CDR3 nucleotides: TGTGCCAGCAGGTCTGGGACAGTCCATCAGCCCCAGCATTTT.

This clonotype was seen ten or more times. The chain recombines TRBV7-8 with TRBJ1-2, with unresolved D. The CDR3 runs to 15 residues. The V gene's germline CDR1 is SGHVS and CDR2 FQNEAQ. Trimming took off 1 base at V and 7 bases at J, with 16 bases between the two ends. As DNA, the CDR3 is TGTGCCAGCAGCTTAGGGGGTCGGGTACTAGGTGGCTACACCTTC. This codes for CASSLGGRVLGGYTF.

The genes are TRBV10-3 and TRBJ2-7; 8 nucleotides agree with TRBD1. Per germline, CDR1 ENHRY and CDR2 SYGVKD. The CDR3 runs to 13 residues. V was clipped by 4 bases and J by 5 bases; unmatched bases: 4. Here the CDR3 reads CAISGTGIDEQYF. The DNA of the CDR3 is TGTGCCATCAGTGGGACAGGGATAGACGAGCAGTACTTC.

This chain uses TRBV5-1 with TRBJ2-5; D perhaps matches TRBD2 (6 bases). Germline loops: CDR1 SGHRS, CDR2 YFSETQ. Trimming took 4 bases from V and 5 from J, leaving 15 bases between them. This CDR3 region has 14 residues. The CDR3 DNA follows: TGCGCCAGCAGCCCCACAGAGGGGAGGGAGACCCAGTACTTC. It codes for CASSPTEGRETQYF.

This clonotype has a handful of counts. V gene TRBV7-2 combines with J gene TRBJ2-7, with 11 nucleotides matching TRBD2. The CDR3 totals 12 residues. V shed 5 bases and J 9 bases; nucleotides not matched to a gene: 3. The germline V gene encodes CDR1 SGHTA and CDR2 FQGNSA. Written as DNA, the CDR3 is TGTGCCAGCAGCCGTGGGACTAGCGGGCAGTACTTC. It translates to CASSRGTSGQYF. Based on the CDR3 plus reference TRBV7-2 and TRBJ2-7, the full variable domain is GAGVSQSPSNKVTEKGKDVELRCDPISGHTALYWYRQSLGQGLEFLIYFQGNSAPDKSGLPSDRFSAERTGGSVSTLTIQRTQQEDSAVYLCASSRGTSGQYFGPGTRLTVT.

V and J are TRBV5-8 and TRBJ2-1, with D hard to call. The CDR3 spans 14 residues. Deletions cut 4 bases from V and 4 bases from J, with 12 bases between. Germline CDR1 reads SGHTS; CDR2 reads YDEGEE. CDR3 sequence reads: CASSPRTDYNEQFF. CDR3 nucleotides: TGTGCCAGCAGCCCAAGGACGGATTACAATGAGCAGTTCTTC.

This clonotype was seen ten or more times. The chain recombines TRBV7-2 with TRBJ1-5; no clear D. V gave up 5 bases and J gave up 7 bases, with 15 bases separating them. This CDR3 spans 14 amino acids. The germline V gene encodes CDR1 SGHTA and CDR2 FQGNSA. In DNA form, the CDR3 reads TGTGCCAGCAGCGCGAGCGGGCAACGACAGCCCCAGCATTTT. Translated: CASSASGQRQPQHF.

The chain has TRBV7-3 and TRBJ2-5, with D possibly being TRBD1 or TRBD2 (7 bases each). Germline V CDR1 and CDR2: SGHTA, FQGTGA. The germline V and J ends were trimmed by 2 bases and 0 bases, with 16 bases remaining between them. The CDR3 runs 17 residues. In nucleotides, the CDR3 is TGTGCCAGCAGCTTAGCAGGGGGGGGCCAGTACCAAGAGACCCAGTACTTC. Protein sequence: CASSLAGGGQYQETQYF.

This chain links TRBV10-3 with TRBJ1-1; 9 bases map to TRBD1. Germline V lookup: CDR1 ENHRY, CDR2 SYGVKD. V gave up 10 bases and J gave up 5 bases; unmatched junction bases: 8. This CDR3 contains 13 residues. CDR3 nucleotides: TGTGCCAGCCGGGGGACAGGGCGGACTGAAGCTTTCTTT. It codes for CASRGTGRTEAFF.

V is TRBV10-3 and J is TRBJ2-7; D possibly corresponds to TRBD1 (6 bases). This CDR3 contains 15 residues. Between the trimmed V and J ends, which lost 4 bases and 1 base, there was a span of 14 bases. Per the germline V gene, CDR1 is ENHRY and CDR2 is SYGVKD. Here the CDR3 reads CAISVAGAISYEQYF. The CDR3 DNA sequence: TGTGCCATCAGTGTGGCAGGGGCAATATCCTACGAGCAGTACTTC.

This clonotype was seen a single time. One junction end does not reproduce the germline sequence, and a read error may be involved. The chain has TRBV9 and TRBJ1-1; D unclear. This CDR3 has 13 residues. Germline CDR1 is SGDLS and CDR2 is YYNGEE. CDR3 nucleotide sequence: TGTACCAGCAGCGTACACGCGAACACTGAAGCTTTCTTT. Translated: CTSSVHANTEAFF.

This clonotype was seen a few times. V and J are TRBV7-2 and TRBJ2-7, with 9 bases fitting TRBD2. CDR3 length: 17 residues. The germline gives CDR1 SGHTA, CDR2 FQGNSA. V gave up 1 base and J gave up 0 bases; unmatched junction bases: 7. CDR3 nucleotide sequence: TGTGCCAGCAGCTTAGTAAGGGTTAGCGGGAGCTCCTACGAGCAGTACTTC. Protein: CASSLVRVSGSSYEQYF.

This clonotype was observed many times. This chain links TRBV29-1 with TRBJ2-7; 7 bases agree with TRBD1. V was pared by 3 bases and J by 2 bases, with 4 bases of the junction left unmatched. CDR1 is SQVTM and CDR2 is ANQGSEA in the germline V gene. CDR3 length: 13 residues. CDR3 amino acids: CSVETGSPYEQYF. Here the CDR3 DNA reads TGCAGCGTTGAGACAGGGTCTCCCTACGAGCAGTACTTC.

This clonotype was seen many times. This sequence joins TRBV29-1 and TRBJ1-1; TRBD1 might be the D (5 bases). The CDR3 is 13 residues long. The V end lost 2 bases, the J end lost 0 bases, and 7 bases lay between the germline ends. The germline CDR1 and CDR2 sequences are SQVTM and ANQGSEA. The CDR3 is CSVERGVNTEAFF. CDR3 bases: TGCAGCGTTGAAAGGGGCGTGAACACTGAAGCTTTCTTT.